This record concerns one T cell receptor beta chain sequence. Its target is unknown. This sample was included in a study of T cell repertoires in cytomegalovirus infection. Overall study context: Signatures in public TCR beta sequences pointed to both CMV infection and matching HLA type.

The germline V gene has CDR1 SGHTA and CDR2 FQGNSA. The CDR3 loop spans 16 amino acids. J lost 3 bases, V lost 1 base, and 4 bases had no gene match. Findings and limits, study-wide: The ex vivo response was dominated by HLA-C-restricted CMV-specific TCR beta clonotypes. Public TCR beta family frequency separated CMV-and-HLA carriers, including in an independent cohort.

Using its own MiXCR run on the reads, TCRdb lists one record per CDR3 protein. The data contain under 300,000 distinct CDR3 sequences, approximately 13% of them singletons. Material for sequencing was PBMCs. The sequence was collected from a human donor in good health (CMV status not recorded). Some clones in this sample may be carry-over from other donors' samples. The chain recombines TRBV7-2 with TRBJ2-3, with 10 bases aligning to TRBD2. The CDR3 here is CASSLDGAGGTDTQYF. CDR3 nucleotide sequence: TGTGCCAGCAGCTTAGACGGAGCGGGAGGGACAGATACGCAGTATTTT.